The next 17 T cell receptor beta chains were all read from a single sample in a study of sequential checkpoint blockade in melanoma. Some clones are missing from TCRdb's copy, which holds only in-frame ones; the method was immunoSEQ multiplex PCR. This sample has 13,000 or so clones, with roughly four fifths found just once. Specified treatment: randomized to nivolumab then ipilimumab (arm A) or the reverse (arm B). Sequences were derived from CD8+ T cells sorted from blood (inferred from file names), sampled from a patient given nivolumab and ipilimumab in sequence. Receptors originate from a human donor with melanoma.

The chain couples TRBV27 to TRBJ2-1; no definite D call. The V end was cut by 3 bases, the J end by 9 bases, with 15 bases between. The CDR3 length is 14 residues. In germline, CDR1 is MNHEY, CDR2 SMNVEV (reference sequence). CDR3 region: CASSFWVESGEQFF. The DNA of the CDR3 is TGTGCCAGCAGTTTTTGGGTCGAGTCGGGTGAGCAGTTCTTC.

The V and J genes are TRBV7-3 and TRBJ2-7; a weak D match, TRBD2 (6 bases). V lost 4 bases and J lost 3, with 22 bases in between. Per the germline V gene, CDR1 is SGHTA and CDR2 is FQGTGA. The length of the CDR3 is 17 residues. The CDR3 protein is CASSSRGGRETDYEQYF. The CDR3 coding sequence is TGTGCCAGCAGCTCGCGGGGCGGTCGGGAGACTGACTACGAGCAGTACTTC.

The chain is built from TRBV5-6 and TRBJ2-1, with 10 nucleotides matching TRBD2. The germline V gene encodes CDR1 SGHDT and CDR2 YYEEEE. J lost 5 bases, V lost 4 bases, and 6 bases had no gene match. This CDR3 comprises 15 residues. In nucleotides, the CDR3 is TGTGCCAGCAGCCCCTCGAGCGGGGGGGACAATGAGCAGTTCTTC. The encoded protein is CASSPSSGGDNEQFF.

CDR3 sequence reads: CASRPDSFWQPQHF. The CDR3 nucleotides read TGTGCCAGTAGGCCGGACAGTTTTTGGCAGCCCCAGCATTTT. The chain has TRBV19 and TRBJ1-5, with D perhaps TRBD1 (6 bases). The CDR3 loop spans 14 amino acids. Germline CDR1 LNHDA, CDR2 SQIVND (reference sequence). Trimming removed 6 bases at V and 7 bases at J, with 16 bases between. Based on the CDR3 plus reference TRBV19 and TRBJ1-5, the full variable domain is DGGITQSPKYLFRKEGQNVTLSCEQNLNHDAMYWYRQDPGQGLRLIYYSQIVNDFQKGDIAEGYSVSREKKESFPLTVTSAQKNPTAFYLCASRPDSFWQPQHFGDGTRLSIL.

This rearrangement joins TRBV5-1 to TRBJ1-2, with TRBD1 matching over 8 bases. With 2 bases clipped from V and 5 bases from J, the junction kept 8 bases outside the gene matches. CDR1 is SGHRS, CDR2 YFSETQ, per germline. The CDR3 has 15 amino acids. The CDR3 DNA reads TGCGCCAGCAGCTTAGAACAGGGGGTTCCTTATGGCTACACCTTC. Translated: CASSLEQGVPYGYTF.

The chain uses TRBV27 and TRBJ1-5; TRBD1 is a possible D gene (5 bases). Germline V gene data show CDR1 as MNHEY and CDR2 as SMNVEV (reference sequence). Trimming stripped 2 bases from V and 6 bases from J, with 14 bases between. The CDR3 covers 15 residues. CDR3 region: CASSLGGPGGQPQHF. The CDR3 DNA follows: TGTGCCAGCAGTTTAGGTGGGCCGGGGGGTCAGCCCCAGCATTTT.

As regards this clone: Germline and junction disagree at one end, which may indicate a read error. This sequence joins TRBV7-7 and TRBJ2-5; 9 nucleotides line up with TRBD1. The end of the DNA is better explained by TRBJ2-7, so the J call may be wrong. Germline V gives CDR1 SSHAT, CDR2 FNYEAQ (reference sequence). This CDR3 has 17 residues. The CDR3 is CASSQTTHRDREYEQYF. Here the CDR3 DNA reads TGTGCTAGCAGCCAAACCACCCACCGGGACAGGGAGTACGAGCAGTACTTC.

This chain links TRBV7-9 with TRBJ2-1, with 10 bases lining up with TRBD1. Germline V CDR1 and CDR2: SEHNR, FQNEAQ (reference sequence). J lost 5 bases, V lost 8 bases, and 6 bases had no gene match. CDR3 length: 14 amino acids. This chain's CDR3 is CASSRDRGNNEQFF. As DNA, the CDR3 is TGTGCCAGCTCCCGGGACAGGGGAAACAATGAGCAGTTCTTC.

This clone is deemed medium-sized. This chain links TRBV29-1 with TRBJ1-1; 8 bases agree with TRBD1. The CDR3 totals 13 residues. Germline V gene sequence: CDR1 SQVTM, CDR2 ANQGSEA. The J segment lost 4 bases and the V segment lost 7 bases, leaving 8 bases of the junction unmatched. CDR3 DNA sequence: TGCAGCGAAGGCAGGGGGCATGCCACTGAAGCTTTCTTT. It is translated as CSEGRGHATEAFF.

The chain employs TRBV27 and TRBJ2-3; weak D call: TRBD2 (5 bases). The CDR3 consists of 15 residues. The germline CDR1 and CDR2 sequences are MNHEY and SMNVEV (reference sequence). V shed 4 bases and J shed 4 bases, with 15 bases lying between them. The CDR3 spells CASSSRSGFPDTQYF. The CDR3 nucleotides read TGTGCCAGCAGTTCGCGGAGCGGTTTCCCAGATACGCAGTATTTT.

This rearrangement joins TRBV6-1 to TRBJ1-5; 7 nucleotides align to TRBD1. Germline V gene lookup returns CDR1 MNHNS and CDR2 SASEGT. The CDR3 has 15 amino acids. With V trimmed by 6 bases and J by 1 base, 6 bases remained unmatched. The CDR3 is CASRGDRSSNQPQHF. The CDR3 DNA reads as TGTGCCAGCAGGGGGGACAGAAGCAGCAATCAGCCCCAGCATTTT.

The rearrangement joins TRBV11-2 to TRBJ2-5; 11 positions match TRBD2. The J segment lost 2 bases and the V segment lost 2 bases, leaving 1 base of the junction unmatched. The germline gives CDR1 SGHAT, CDR2 FQNNGV. The CDR3 consists of 15 residues. For the CDR3, the DNA is TGTGCCAGCAGCTTAACTAGCGGGGGACAAGAGACCCAGTACTTC. It encodes CASSLTSGGQETQYF.

The V gene is TRBV7-9, the J gene TRBJ2-7; D not certain. Trimming pared 2 bases from V and 2 bases from J, leaving 4 bases between. The CDR3 totals 12 residues. CDR1 and CDR2 from the germline V gene are SEHNR and FQNEAQ (reference sequence). The CDR3 DNA reads as TGTGCCAGCAGCTTACAGGCCTACGAGCAGTACTTC. Translated, it gives CASSLQAYEQYF.

The V call is TRBV7-9, the J call TRBJ2-3; 8 positions agree with TRBD1. J was trimmed by 3 bases and V by 1 base; bases with no gene match: 3. There are 15 residues in the CDR3. Germline V gives CDR1 SEHNR, CDR2 FQNEAQ (reference sequence). The CDR3, as DNA: TGTGCCAGCAGCTTAGGCAGGGGGCGGACAGATACGCAGTATTTT. Its translation: CASSLGRGRTDTQYF.

Worth noting for this clone: Other nucleotide sequences from this sample produce the same CDR3. The chain uses TRBV27 and TRBJ2-7, with TRBD2 identical over 12 bases. V lost 5 bases, J lost 2 bases, and 4 bases stayed unmatched. Germline assignment: CDR1 MNHEY and CDR2 SMNVEV (reference sequence). The CDR3 loop spans 15 amino acids. The CDR3 protein is CASSQGLAGTYEQYF. CDR3 DNA sequence: TGTGCCAGCAGTCAAGGACTAGCGGGGACCTACGAGCAGTACTTC.

The chain is built from TRBV27 and TRBJ2-1, with D possibly matching TRBD1 (5 bases). Trimming left V 4 bases short and J 6 bases short, with 22 bases between. The V gene's germline CDR1 is MNHEY and CDR2 SMNVEV (reference sequence). The CDR3 consists of 17 residues. The CDR3 spells CASSSPNDRLSINEQFF. In nucleotides, the CDR3 is TGTGCCAGCAGTTCCCCAAACGACAGATTATCTATCAATGAGCAGTTCTTC.

The chain is built from TRBV2 and TRBJ1-2; 8 bases match TRBD1. Germline CDR1 is SNHLY and CDR2 is FYNNEI. This CDR3 is built from 15 residues. Trimming cost V 8 bases and J 4 bases; bases outside gene matches: 12. The CDR3 coding sequence is TGTGCCAGCCCCAAGGGGACAGGATTTATCTATGGCTACACCTTC. This sequence encodes CASPKGTGFIYGYTF.